These 11 T cell receptor beta chains were sequenced from one sample in a study of T cells in Graves' hyperthyroidism and ophthalmopathy. It was RNA transcripts that yielded the amplified TCR beta CDR3 regions. The HTBI primer set was used in a first-round RT-PCR of the TCR CDR3. TCRdb re-called the multiplex PCR reads with MiXCR, one entry per CDR3 protein. The sample lists 30,000 to 45,000 distinct CDR3 sequences; roughly 52% were seen once. The sample was blood. The receptor set was obtained from a man aged 40-55 years with Graves' ophthalmopathy.

V usage is TRBV9 and J usage is TRBJ2-5, with D perhaps given as TRBD1 or TRBD2 (5 bases each). Germline assignment: CDR1 SGDLS and CDR2 YYNGEE. The CDR3 sequence is 17 residues long. V lost 1 base to trimming and J lost 5 bases, with 21 bases between them. The CDR3 loop is CASSVFGSGTNVETQYF. The CDR3 DNA is TGTGCCAGCAGCGTATTTGGCTCCGGGACGAATGTGGAGACCCAGTACTTC.

This clonotype was detected ten times or more. This chain joins TRBV6-1 and TRBJ2-3; D unclear. This CDR3 comprises 14 residues. Deletions cut 2 bases from V and 2 bases from J, with 8 bases between. CDR1 MNHNS and CDR2 SASEGT come from the germline V gene. The CDR3 coding sequence is TGTGCCAGCAGTGAACAGCTATTCACAGATACGCAGTATTTT. Its protein is CASSEQLFTDTQYF.

This clonotype has at least ten counts. In DNA form, the CDR3 reads TGTGCCAGTAGTCTTGAGACAGGCAACTATGGCTACACCTTC. Its translation is CASSLETGNYGYTF. The chain combines TRBV19 with TRBJ1-2; weak D call: TRBD1 (6 bases). CDR1 is LNHDA and CDR2 is SQIVND in the germline V gene (reference sequence). V lost 5 bases and J 2 bases, leaving 12 bases between the germline ends. This CDR3 has 14 residues.

This clonotype was seen ten or more times. This rearrangement joins TRBV2 to TRBJ2-7, with D perhaps assigned TRBD1 or TRBD2 (5 bases each). CDR3 length: 16 amino acids. Trimming stripped 5 bases from V and 7 bases from J, with 24 bases between. Germline V gives CDR1 SNHLY, CDR2 FYNNEI. CDR3 sequence (DNA): TGTGCCAGCAGTAAAAGTGGAGGACATTTGTCTGGAGAGCAGTACTTC. Encoded protein: CASSKSGGHLSGEQYF.

This clonotype was counted between two and nine times. The gene calls are TRBV9 and TRBJ2-1; 9 nucleotides match TRBD2. Germline lookup yields CDR1 SGDLS and CDR2 YYNGEE. V lost 3 bases, J lost 5 bases, and 3 bases stayed unmatched. The CDR3 loop spans 14 amino acids. The CDR3 here is CASSGGLADNEQFF. CDR3 bases: TGTGCCAGCAGCGGGGGACTAGCTGACAATGAGCAGTTCTTC.

This sequence joins TRBV7-8 and TRBJ1-6; 9 nucleotides match TRBD1. This CDR3 contains 15 residues. The germline V gene has CDR1 SGHVS and CDR2 FQNEAQ. Germline trimming cut 4 bases from V and 7 bases from J; bases unmatched to any gene: 5. CDR3 sequence (DNA): TGTGCCAGCAGCTCGGGACAGGGTGGCAATTCACCCCTCCACTTT. Residues: CASSSGQGGNSPLHF.

Points on this clonotype: One junction end disagrees with the germline gene, perhaps due to a read error. V gene TRBV5-1 combines with J gene TRBJ2-2; the D call may be TRBD1 or TRBD2 (5 bases each). The germline V gene has CDR1 SGHRS and CDR2 YFSETQ. The CDR3 is made up of 13 amino acids. CDR3 DNA: TGCGTCAGCAGCTTGGCCGGGACCGGGGAGCTGTGTTTT. It is translated as CVSSLAGTGELCF.

The chain is built from TRBV9 and TRBJ2-1; maybe TRBD1 (6 bases). The CDR3 has 13 residues. With 4 bases removed from V and 6 bases from J, the gap between germline ends came to 11 bases. CDR1 and CDR2 (germline): SGDLS, YYNGEE. CDR3 amino acids: CASSSQGSNEQFF. The CDR3, as DNA: TGTGCCAGCAGCTCCCAGGGGAGCAATGAGCAGTTCTTC. Drawing the rest from reference TRBV9 and TRBJ2-1, the complete variable domain is DSGVTQTPKHLITATGQRVTLRCSPRSGDLSVYWYQQSLDQGLQFLIQYYNGEERAKGNILERFSAQQFPDLHSELNLSSLELGDSALYFCASSSQGSNEQFFGPGTRLTVL.

This chain links TRBV7-9 with TRBJ2-3, with TRBD1 identical over 10 bases. Trimming cost V 5 bases and J 4 bases; bases outside gene matches: 0. Germline V gives CDR1 SEHNR, CDR2 FQNEAQ (reference sequence). The CDR3 spans 13 residues. CDR3 loop: CASSGTGADTQYF. CDR3 bases: TGTGCCAGCAGCGGGACAGGGGCAGATACGCAGTATTTT.

The chain links TRBV20-1 to TRBJ1-1, with D possibly TRBD1 on 5 matching bases. Deletions cut 4 bases from V and 7 bases from J, with 25 bases between. The CDR3 covers 16 residues. Germline V gene sequence: CDR1 DFQATT, CDR2 SNEGSKA (reference sequence). For the CDR3, the DNA is TGCAGTGCTATCCCCCTTGGGGGGGTAAGCACAGATGAAGCTTTCTTT. This codes for CSAIPLGGVSTDEAFF.

The gene calls are TRBV20-1 and TRBJ2-1, with D perhaps matching TRBD2 (5 bases). CDR3 length: 14 residues. CDR1 and CDR2 from the germline V gene are DFQATT and SNEGSKA (reference sequence). V lost 6 bases, J lost 12 bases, and 24 bases lay in between. In DNA form, the CDR3 reads TGCAGTGCGCCGAGCCAAGCTAGCACAGATACGCAGTTCTTC. This translates into CSAPSQASTDTQFF.